This TCR beta chain was captured by sequencing in a study of blood T cell repertoires in COVID-19. About the study: COVID-19 samples, acute and convalescent, were from the United States, Italy and Spain. T cells, B-cell-depleted T cells, or PBMCs provided the cDNA or gDNA that served as material.

The V end was cut by 4 bases, the J end by 8 bases, with 11 bases between. This CDR3 is built from 12 residues. In germline, CDR1 is MGHDK, CDR2 SYGVNS. Data came from immunoSEQ multiplex PCR; TCRdb stores just in-frame clones and leaves some out. The profile covers about 62,000 clones, with 75% to 90% appearing a single time and over 15% taken by the ten largest. The sequenced material came from peripheral blood. The clonotype comes from an older woman with COVID-19, enrolled during active disease. The chain is built from TRBV25-1 and TRBJ1-2, with D possibly TRBD1 on 5 matching bases. The CDR3 here is CASSGQGWGYTF. In nucleotides, the CDR3 is TGTGCCAGCAGTGGCCAGGGCTGGGGCTACACCTTC.